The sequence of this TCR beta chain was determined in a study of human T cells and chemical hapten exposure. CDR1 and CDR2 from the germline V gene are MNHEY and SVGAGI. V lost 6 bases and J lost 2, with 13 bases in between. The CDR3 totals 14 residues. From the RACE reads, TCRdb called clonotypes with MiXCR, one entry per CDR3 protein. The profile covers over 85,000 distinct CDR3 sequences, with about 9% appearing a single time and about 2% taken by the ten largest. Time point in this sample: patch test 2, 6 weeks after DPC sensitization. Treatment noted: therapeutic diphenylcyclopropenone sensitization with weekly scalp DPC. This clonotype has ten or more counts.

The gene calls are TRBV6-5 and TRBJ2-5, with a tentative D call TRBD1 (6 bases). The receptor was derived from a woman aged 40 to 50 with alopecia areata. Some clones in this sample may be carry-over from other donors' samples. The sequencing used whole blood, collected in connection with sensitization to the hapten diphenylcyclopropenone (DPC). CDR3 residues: CASRRDKKQETQYF. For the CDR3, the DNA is TGTGCCAGCAGGAGGGACAAGAAACAAGAGACCCAGTACTTC.